This T cell receptor beta chain comes out of a study of vaccination and CD4 T cells after COVID-19 (dated by TCRdb to about 2022). Broadly, across the study: Convalescent patients had a positive SARS-CoV-2 result on nasal swab PCR, and of these patients, nine had mild disease and one had severe disease. Culture stimuli were overlapping spike peptide pools from SARS-CoV-2 and from the common cold coronaviruses HCoV-NL63, HCoV-OC43 and HCoV-229E. The convalescent cohort included six males and four females, with two Hispanic individuals, seven Caucasians, two Asians and one multiracial person. Post-COVID blood samples were collected from convalescent patients a median of about 92 days after diagnosis, with a range of roughly 30 to 161 days. In around nine COVID-19 convalescent patients and a handful of infection-naive healthy vaccine recipients, the spike-specific CD4+ TCR repertoire before mRNA vaccination was compared with the repertoire after mRNA vaccination. As controls, cultures received a CEFX viral epitope pool (the positive control), an HIV-1 Nef peptide pool (the negative control), or no peptide at all. Participants received two doses of either the Pfizer-BioNTech BNT162b2 vaccine (n=8) or the Moderna mRNA-1273 vaccine (n=2). Post-vaccine blood samples were obtained a median of about 77 days after the second vaccine dose, with a range of roughly 12 to 250 days. Paper-wide results and their limitations: The median count of SARS-CoV-2-reactive clonotypes went up from approximately 20 after infection to 30 to 40 after vaccination, although the change was not significant. The number of convalescent patients in the study was relatively small, and the study did not examine early timepoints following natural infection. Among the post-vaccine SARS-CoV-2-reactive clones in convalescent patients, a median approximately 90% showed up only after vaccination, which suggests vaccine-specific priming. Of the vaccine-specific clones in convalescent patients, 304 of 307, or nearly all, reacted only to SARS-CoV-2 spike and did not cross-react with common cold coronaviruses.

As concerns this clonotype: The antigen it recognizes is unknown. The sample holds no much larger clone one base away, and base qualities are not on file.

The germline ends are 9 bases apart after V is trimmed by 6 bases and J by 3 bases. The CDR3 runs 12 residues from the cysteine to the phenylalanine. This entry keeps only the CDR3 DNA: 36 bases, framed from base 1. The germline V gene encodes CDR1 SNHLY and CDR2 FYNNEI. Libraries came from PCR. At the Johns Hopkins FTIC core, DNA from the cultured CD4+ T cells underwent TCR sequencing with the Oncomine TCR Beta short-read assay. The QIAamp micro DNA kit was used to extract genomic DNA from the cultured CD4+ T cells. Oncomine TCR Beta libraries made from cultured CD4+ T cells were pooled using unique dual indexes and sequenced on an Illumina iSeq 100. As for the authors' bioinformatics: Non-productive sequences were removed, and CDR3s not starting with C, not ending with F or W, or shorter than 7 amino acids were discarded. The MANAFEST web application identified antigen-specific clonotypes by comparing peptide-stimulated wells against reference wells and other culture wells. For a clone to be called positive, the clone needed an FDR below 0.05, an odds ratio above 5, and a productive frequency above 0.1% in at least two of three replicate wells. A clonotype counted as cross-reactive if it showed significant expansion both in the SARS-CoV-2 spike wells and in at least one common cold coronavirus spike condition. Similarity between CDR3 sequences was evaluated in R version 3.6.1 using Levenshtein distances (stringdist) and unrooted phylogenetic trees (ape). The public reads were quality trimmed at Q25 with fastp and then assembled into clones with MiXCR by TCRdb, keeping productive beta chains. Each CDR3 protein gets just one entry, which takes the most common genes and DNA from the rows behind it. V and J calls and clone size were set by TCRdb, not the authors. The sample table holds over 20,000 distinct CDR3 sequences, of which 43% were seen once. 9.5% to 15% of the sample is held by the ten biggest clonotypes.

Taken with the paper, the label for treatment or condition translates to: approximately 9-day PBMC culture with coronavirus spike peptide pools or control peptides (ViraFEST assay). To expand antigen-specific T cells with peptide pools and then pick out the expanded clonotypes through TCR sequencing, the study relied on the ViraFEST assay. The positive SARS-CoV-2 PCR tests of the convalescent patients were dated from March to December 2020, before the Alpha, Beta and Delta variants emerged in the United States. More than 1.5 million PBMCs per well were cultured in IMDM with approximately 5% human AB serum and approximately 10 IU/ml IL-2, plus 10 ug/ml peptide pools. On days 3 and 7, half of the culture medium was replaced with fresh IL-2-containing medium. Once the cells had been in culture for less than 12 days, the EasySep CD4+ T cell isolation kit was used to isolate CD4+ T cells by negative selection. PBMCs were separated from whole blood using Ficoll-Paque Plus gradient centrifugation and then either used fresh or cryopreserved at -140C. Culture conditions were generally each tested in triplicate wells.

The sequenced material came from CD4+ T cells from blood, cultured in vitro. The chain joins TRBV2 to TRBJ2-7; a confident D gene designation cannot be given. This clonotype was sampled from a human donor who had recovered from COVID-19. The CDR3 loop reads CASSPEIYEQYF. Here is the DNA: TGTGCCAGCAGCCCAGAAATCTACGAGCAGTACTTC.